Sequencing of this TCR beta chain was carried out in a study of beta chain features in type 1 diabetes. This clone came up a few times. Reverse transcription of all isolated RNA meant that expressed TCRB transcripts were sequenced. Read counts averaged around 3.6 million for samples of naive, central memory and regulatory T cells. Profiled with immunoSEQ multiplex PCR; TCRdb holds only in-frame clones, not every one. The sample has around 330,000 clones, approximately 11% seen once. The TCR originated in a woman aged 25 to 39 in good health. Specimen: naive CD4+ T cells from blood.

CDR3 residues: CASRSREDYEQYF. CDR3 nucleotide sequence: TGTGCCAGCAGATCGCGGGAGGACTACGAGCAGTACTTC. V and J are TRBV7-9 and TRBJ2-7; 8 nucleotides line up with TRBD2. Germline assignment: CDR1 SEHNR and CDR2 FQNEAQ (reference sequence). V lost 6 bases to trimming and J lost 3 bases; unmatched junction nucleotides: 4. This CDR3 comprises 13 residues. Supplemented by reference TRBV7-9 and TRBJ2-7, the full variable domain reads DTGVSQNPRHKITKRGQNVTFRCDPISEHNRLYWYRQTLGQGPEFLTYFQNEAQLEKSRLLSDRFSAERPKGSFSTLEIQRTEQGDSAMYLCASRSREDYEQYFGPGTRLTVT.